This TCR beta chain was profiled in a study of molecular identifiers for immune sequencing clone quantification. The study, taken as a whole, reports: Among one million naive cells, spiked Jurkat TCR RNA from a single cell was reportedly detectable. Clones above 20 RNA copies held over 99% of effector molecules, under 1% in naive cells.

A remark on this clonotype: What it binds is not known.

The CDR3 covers 16 residues. Trimming took off 0 bases at V and 7 bases at J, with 14 bases between the two ends. In germline, CDR1 is SGDLS, CDR2 YYNGEE. Preparation methods for the bulk TCR libraries were those previously described, with listed TCR primers. TCRdb reprocessed the PCR reads with MiXCR, giving one entry per CDR3 protein. The table shows 490,000 or so distinct CDR3 sequences, with around 21% occurring only once. Between about 19,000 and 1,100,000 sorted cells, with 10%, 30% or 50% RNA, yielded naive CD8 libraries. Sequenced sample: naive CD8+ T cells from blood, with Jurkat cell RNA spiked in. Indicated subset: FACS-sorted CD8+CD4-CCR7+CD45RA+ naive T cells. This TCR was sampled from a human donor in good health. Some libraries in this study had Jurkat cell RNA spiked in. The chain joins TRBV9 to TRBJ1-6; D is unresolved. CDR3 residues: CASSVGLASGNSPLHF. CDR3 bases: TGTGCCAGCAGCGTAGGTCTCGCGTCAGGAAATTCACCCCTCCACTTT.